This T cell receptor (beta chain) is drawn from a study of cytomegalovirus exposure and HLA in healthy donors. Germline lookup yields CDR1 MDHEN and CDR2 SYDVKM. The CDR3 length is 14 residues. V trimming: 5 bases; J trimming: 6 bases; junction bases outside the gene matches: 6. It was with 60 Vbeta and 13 Jbeta primers that the PCR ran. In the source study's methods: There were about 80 million unique TCR beta chains by a later count, and about 11 million of them were shared. The method was immunoSEQ multiplex PCR; TCRdb's version includes in-frame clones alone and lacks a portion of them. V and J calls and clone size are copied from that table; D and trimming were computed from the DNA. Here the sample spans roughly 120,000 clones, 77% being singletons.

The TCR originated in a young man in good health and CMV-seropositive. The sample comprised PBMCs. V is TRBV28 and J is TRBJ1-4; 7 bases align to TRBD1. This chain's CDR3 is CASSLTGFDEKLFF. The CDR3 nucleotides read TGTGCCAGCAGTCTGACAGGGTTTGATGAAAAACTGTTTTTT. The whole variable domain, remainder taken from reference TRBV28 and TRBJ1-4, is DVKVTQSSRYLVKRTGEKVFLECVQDMDHENMFWYRQDPGLGLRLIYFSYDVKMKEKGDIPEGYSVSREKKERFSLILESASTNQTSMYLCASSLTGFDEKLFFGSGTQLSVL.